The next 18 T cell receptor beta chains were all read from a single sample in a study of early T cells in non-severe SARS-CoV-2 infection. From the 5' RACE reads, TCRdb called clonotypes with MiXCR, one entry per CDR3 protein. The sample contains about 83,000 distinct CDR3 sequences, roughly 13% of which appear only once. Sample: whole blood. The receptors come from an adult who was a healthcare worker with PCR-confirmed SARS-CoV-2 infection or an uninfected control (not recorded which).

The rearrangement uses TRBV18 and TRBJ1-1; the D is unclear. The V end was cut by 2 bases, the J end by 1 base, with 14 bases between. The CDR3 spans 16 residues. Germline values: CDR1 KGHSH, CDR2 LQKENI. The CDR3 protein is CASSPGPPGSNTEAFF. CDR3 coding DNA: TGTGCCAGCTCACCAGGTCCACCGGGCTCGAACACTGAAGCTTTCTTT. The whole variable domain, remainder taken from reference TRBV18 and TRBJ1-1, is NAGVMQNPRHLVRRRGQEARLRCSPMKGHSHVYWYRQLPEEGLKFMVYLQKENIIDESGMPKERFSAEFPKEGPSILRIQQVVRGDSAAYFCASSPGPPGSNTEAFFGQGTRLTVV.

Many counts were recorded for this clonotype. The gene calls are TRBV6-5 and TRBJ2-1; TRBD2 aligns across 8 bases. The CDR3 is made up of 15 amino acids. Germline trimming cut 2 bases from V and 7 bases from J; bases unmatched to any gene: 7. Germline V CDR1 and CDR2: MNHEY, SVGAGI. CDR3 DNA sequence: TGTGCCAGCAGTTACGAAGCGGGGGCTAGAAATGAGCAGTTCTTC. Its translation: CASSYEAGARNEQFF.

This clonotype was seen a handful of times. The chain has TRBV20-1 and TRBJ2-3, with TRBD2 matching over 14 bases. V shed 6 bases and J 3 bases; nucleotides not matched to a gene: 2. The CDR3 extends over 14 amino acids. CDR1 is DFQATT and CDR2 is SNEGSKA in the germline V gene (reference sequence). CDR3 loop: CSAWTSGGTDTQYF. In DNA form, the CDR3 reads TGCAGTGCATGGACTAGCGGGGGGACAGATACGCAGTATTTT.

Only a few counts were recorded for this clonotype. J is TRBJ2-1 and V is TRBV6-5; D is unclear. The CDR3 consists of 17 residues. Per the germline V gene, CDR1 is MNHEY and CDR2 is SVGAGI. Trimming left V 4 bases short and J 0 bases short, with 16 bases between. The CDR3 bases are TGTGCCAGCAGTTTCCCCCGCCGGCCGATCTCCTACAATGAGCAGTTCTTC. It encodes CASSFPRRPISYNEQFF.

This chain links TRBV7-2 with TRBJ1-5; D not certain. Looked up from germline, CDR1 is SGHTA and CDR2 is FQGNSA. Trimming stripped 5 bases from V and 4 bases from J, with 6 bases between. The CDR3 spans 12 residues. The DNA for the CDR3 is TGTGCCAGCAGCACCTTTAATCAGCCCCAGCATTTT. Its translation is CASSTFNQPQHF.

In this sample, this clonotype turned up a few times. The DNA of the CDR3 is TGTGCCAGCAGCGAACAGGGGAGCACAGATACGCAGTATTTT. Translation: CASSEQGSTDTQYF. The chain is built from TRBV9 and TRBJ2-3; 7 nucleotides match TRBD1. There are 14 residues in the CDR3. Germline-derived CDR1 and CDR2 are SGDLS and YYNGEE. The V and J ends lost 3 bases and 0 bases, in that order; junction bases with no gene match: 1.

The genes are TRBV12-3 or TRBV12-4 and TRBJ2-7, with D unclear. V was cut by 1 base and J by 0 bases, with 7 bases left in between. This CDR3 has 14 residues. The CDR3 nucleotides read TGTGCCAGCAGTTTAGGGGCGATCTCCTACGAGCAGTACTTC. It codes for CASSLGAISYEQYF.

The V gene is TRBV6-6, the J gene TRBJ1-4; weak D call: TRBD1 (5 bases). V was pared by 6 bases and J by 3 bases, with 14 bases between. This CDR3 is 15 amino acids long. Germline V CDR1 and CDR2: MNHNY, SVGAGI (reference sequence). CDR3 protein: CASRTSGAANEKLFF. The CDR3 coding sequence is TGTGCCAGCAGAACGTCCGGGGCAGCTAATGAAAAACTGTTTTTT.

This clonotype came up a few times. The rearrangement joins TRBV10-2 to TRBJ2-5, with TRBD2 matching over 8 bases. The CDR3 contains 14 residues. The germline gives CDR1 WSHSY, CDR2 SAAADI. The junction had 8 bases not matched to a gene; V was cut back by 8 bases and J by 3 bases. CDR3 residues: CASSVAGSKETQYF. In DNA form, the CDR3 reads TGCGCCAGCTCCGTAGCGGGGAGCAAAGAGACCCAGTACTTC.

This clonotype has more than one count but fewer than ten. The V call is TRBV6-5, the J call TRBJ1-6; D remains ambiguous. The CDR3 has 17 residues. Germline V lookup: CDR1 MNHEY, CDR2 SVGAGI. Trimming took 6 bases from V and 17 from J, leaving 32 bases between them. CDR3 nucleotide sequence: TGTGCCAGCAGCCCTACAAGAGGCAGCACCGCGGTCCTTACGATCCACTTT. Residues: CASSPTRGSTAVLTIHF.

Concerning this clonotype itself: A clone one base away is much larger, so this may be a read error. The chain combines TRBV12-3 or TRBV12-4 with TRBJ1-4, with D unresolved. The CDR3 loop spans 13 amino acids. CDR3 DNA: TGTACCAGCAGCCTGATGAATAATGAAAAACTGTTTTTT. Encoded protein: CTSSLMNNEKLFF.

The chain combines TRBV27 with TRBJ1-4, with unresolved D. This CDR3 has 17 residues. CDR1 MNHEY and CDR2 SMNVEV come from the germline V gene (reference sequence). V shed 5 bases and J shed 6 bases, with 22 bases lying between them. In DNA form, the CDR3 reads TGTGCCAGCAGTCGAGGACGGGCCATGCGACTATATGAAAAACTGTTTTTT. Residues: CASSRGRAMRLYEKLFF.

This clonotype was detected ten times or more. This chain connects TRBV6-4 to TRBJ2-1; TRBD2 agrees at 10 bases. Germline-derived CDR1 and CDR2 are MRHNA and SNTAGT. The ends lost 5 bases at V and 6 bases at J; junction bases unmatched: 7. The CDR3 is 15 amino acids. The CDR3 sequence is CASSKSGGAINEQFF. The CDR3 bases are TGTGCCAGCAGTAAAAGCGGGGGGGCGATCAATGAGCAGTTCTTC.

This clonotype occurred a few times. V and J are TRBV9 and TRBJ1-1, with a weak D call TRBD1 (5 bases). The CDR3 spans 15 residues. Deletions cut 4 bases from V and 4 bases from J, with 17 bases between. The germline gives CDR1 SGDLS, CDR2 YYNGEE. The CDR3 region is CASSTRGASGTEAFF. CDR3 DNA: TGTGCCAGCAGCACCCGAGGGGCCTCTGGCACTGAAGCTTTCTTT. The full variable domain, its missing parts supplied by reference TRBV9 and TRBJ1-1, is DSGVTQTPKHLITATGQRVTLRCSPRSGDLSVYWYQQSLDQGLQFLIQYYNGEERAKGNILERFSAQQFPDLHSELNLSSLELGDSALYFCASSTRGASGTEAFFGQGTRLTVV.

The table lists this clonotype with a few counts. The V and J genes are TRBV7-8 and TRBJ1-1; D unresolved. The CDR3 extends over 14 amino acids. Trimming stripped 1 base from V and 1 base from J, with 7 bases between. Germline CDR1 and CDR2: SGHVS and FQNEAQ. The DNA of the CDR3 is TGTGCCAGCAGCTTAGTTACGGGGAACACTGAAGCTTTCTTT. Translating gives CASSLVTGNTEAFF. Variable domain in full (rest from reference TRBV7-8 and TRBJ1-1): GAGVSQSPRYKVAKRGQDVALRCDPISGHVSLFWYQQALGQGPEFLTYFQNEAQLDKSGLPSDRFFAERPEGSVSTLKIQRTQQEDSAVYLCASSLVTGNTEAFFGQGTRLTVV.

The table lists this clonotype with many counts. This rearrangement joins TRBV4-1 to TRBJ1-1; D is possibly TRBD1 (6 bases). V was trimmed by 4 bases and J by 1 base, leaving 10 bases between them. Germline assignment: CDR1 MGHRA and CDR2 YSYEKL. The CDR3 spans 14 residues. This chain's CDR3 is CASSPGEWNTEAFF. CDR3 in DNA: TGCGCCAGCAGCCCAGGGGAGTGGAACACTGAAGCTTTCTTT.

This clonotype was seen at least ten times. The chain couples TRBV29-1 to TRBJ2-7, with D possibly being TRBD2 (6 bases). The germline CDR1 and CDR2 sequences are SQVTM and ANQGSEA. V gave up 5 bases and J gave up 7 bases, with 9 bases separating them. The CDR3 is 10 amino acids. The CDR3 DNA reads TGCAGCGTTCTAGCGAATGAGCAGTACTTC. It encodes CSVLANEQYF.

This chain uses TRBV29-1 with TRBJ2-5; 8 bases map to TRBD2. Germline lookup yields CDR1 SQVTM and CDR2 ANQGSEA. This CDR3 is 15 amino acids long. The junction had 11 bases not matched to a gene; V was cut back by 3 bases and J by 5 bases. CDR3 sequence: CSVEVFGGASETQYF. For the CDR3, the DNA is TGCAGCGTTGAGGTATTCGGGGGGGCCTCGGAGACCCAGTACTTC.